This T cell receptor (beta chain) is drawn from a study of graft-versus-host responses after intestinal transplantation (dated by TCRdb to the early 2020s). With respect to the entire study: The transplants that recipients received were multivisceral, liver-intestinal, or isolated intestinal. All recipients received anti-thymocyte globulin induction followed by maintenance tacrolimus and steroids for around three years. Graft-versus-host and host-versus-graft alloreactive T cell clones were tracked in the graft, circulation and bone marrow after intestinal transplantation using bulk TCR-beta CDR3 sequencing. Alloreactive clones were identified by sequencing pre-transplant mixed lymphocyte reaction products and comparing these products with unstimulated pre-transplant donor and recipient T cells. The cohort enrolled some 25 intestinal transplant recipients including one retransplant, and a few patients lacking pretransplant specimens were excluded. A peak of at least 4% donor T cells among recipient peripheral blood mononuclear cells was the definition used for donor T cell macrochimerism. Rather than being sequenced by the commercial service, samples from a few later patients were sequenced in-house on an Illumina MiSeq and processed with MiXCR. Study-level results and caveats: The conclusions were limited by the relatively low number and heterogeneity of the intestinal transplant patients. GvH clones turned up in recipient bone marrow, with some appearing earlier in ileal mucosa or blood, a pattern consistent with an intestinal mucosal origin. Early after transplant, declines in HvG clones were associated with peak levels of circulating GvH clones. Patients with donor T cell macrochimerism had high GvH to HvG T cell clonal ratios in their allografts.

Blood samples were collected up to 4 times in the first month after transplant and then at least monthly when available. The library was prepared using the immunoSEQ multiplex PCR assay. For most patients, genomic DNA was subjected to high-throughput TCR-beta CDR3 sequencing by Adaptive Biotechnologies. The study's processing was this. TCR sequencing data were retrieved from Adaptive's ImmunoSEQ software for 15 to 20 patients, whereas a few other patients were processed with MiXCR and VDJtools. CDR3 nucleotide sequences shared between donor and recipient were removed because the origin of such sequences could not be assigned. To count as alloreactive, a clone needed at least 2-fold expansion over unstimulated cells and a minimum CFSE-low frequency of 0.002% (template counts) or 0.001% (read counts). Mappable clones were those detected in sequenced pre-transplant spleen, lymph node, or MLR CFSE-low populations of the donor or recipient. The cumulative frequency of alloreactive clones was calculated as a percentage of all sequences, weighted by copy number. In its TCRdb copy, this immuneACCESS table keeps in-frame sequences only and misses some clones. Where compared with another copy, unresolved V genes explain less than half of these, and the others have no known cause. The V and J calls and clone size are taken from that table; D and trimming were inferred from the DNA. The sample has 18,000 or so clones on record, just under 95% of them singletons. The top ten clonotypes cover about 0.8% of the sample.

For this clone: Its antigen remains undetermined. Base qualities were left out, and no much larger clone turns up one base away.

The CDR3 runs 15 residues from the cysteine to the phenylalanine. The only DNA kept is the CDR3, 45 bases in frame from the first base. Trimming removed 3 bases from V and 5 bases from J; the gene matches leave 5 bases unexplained. CDR1 MNHEY and CDR2 SMNVEV were looked up in the germline V gene (reference sequence). The material sequenced was PBMCs, taken 23 days after intestinal transplant. The sequence derives from a human patient who received an intestinal transplant, so some T cells may come from the graft donor. The chain links TRBV27 with TRBJ2-1; 9 bases in the middle match TRBD2. The DNA reads as follows: TGTGCCAGCAGTTTCCCGGGACTAGCCGACAATGAGCAGTTCTTC. Its translation is CASSFPGLADNEQFF.